Listed below are T cell receptor beta chains from one sample, sequenced in a study of CD8 T cells in Susac syndrome. TCRdb reprocessed the immunoSEQ multiplex PCR reads via MiXCR and lists one record per CDR3 protein. Of around 170,000 distinct CDR3 sequences detected, 95% appear once; the ten largest clones hold 0.15% to 0.2%. Sequencing used CD8+ T cells from PBMCs. These receptors were obtained from a human donor with Susac syndrome. CDR3s include the opening cysteine and the closing phenylalanine or tryptophan. The order of the fields is J gene, V gene, clone size, D gene, CDR3 protein, CDR3 DNA. The D gene is left open where the match is weak. Clone size is not always given. Where it is, it says once, few, many or a class for expanded clones.

J: TRBJ2-1; V: TRBV13; size: NA; D: TRBD1; CDR3: CASSPGQGWTEQFF; DNA: TGTGCCAGCAGCCCAGGACAGGGTTGGACTGAGCAGTTCTTC
J: TRBJ1-4; V: TRBV27; size: NA; D: NA; CDR3: CASSLWPDATNEKLFF; DNA: TGTGCCAGCAGTCTCTGGCCGGATGCAACTAATGAAAAACTGTTTTTT
J: TRBJ1-1; V: TRBV7-6; size: NA; D: TRBD1; CDR3: CASSLRQGTEAFF; DNA: TGTGCCAGCAGTTTAAGACAGGGCACTGAAGCTTTCTTT
J: TRBJ2-2; V: TRBV12-3/TRBV12-4; size: NA; D: TRBD2; CDR3: CASSAPLAGENTGELFF; DNA: TGTGCCAGCAGTGCCCCACTAGCGGGGGAGAACACCGGGGAGCTGTTTTTT
J: TRBJ2-7; V: TRBV25-1; size: NA; D: TRBD2; CDR3: CASRTSDYEQYF; DNA: TGTGCCAGCAGGACTAGCGATTACGAGCAGTACTTC
J: TRBJ2-1; V: TRBV18; size: NA; D: TRBD2; CDR3: CASSPSSGRVNEQFF; DNA: TGTGCCAGCTCACCGTCAAGCGGGAGGGTCAATGAGCAGTTCTTC
J: TRBJ2-1; V: TRBV9; size: once; D: TRBD2; CDR3: CASSVSGTDNEQFF; DNA: TGTGCCAGCAGCGTCAGCGGGACGGACAATGAGCAGTTCTTC
J: TRBJ1-5; V: TRBV27; size: NA; D: NA; CDR3: CASSISGASNQPQHF; DNA: TGTGCCAGCAGTATCTCGGGGGCGAGCAATCAGCCCCAGCATTTT
J: TRBJ2-3; V: TRBV5-1; size: NA; D: NA; CDR3: CASGARSSTDTQYF; DNA: TGCGCCAGCGGGGCAAGATCTAGCACAGATACGCAGTATTTT
J: TRBJ2-3; V: TRBV18; size: NA; D: TRBD1; CDR3: CASSPPIGQDPDTQYF; DNA: TGTGCCAGCTCACCACCTATCGGACAGGACCCAGATACGCAGTATTTT
J: TRBJ1-1; V: TRBV9; size: NA; D: NA; CDR3: CASSVELGPNTEAFF; DNA: TGTGCCAGCAGCGTAGAGCTGGGGCCGAACACTGAAGCTTTCTTT
J: TRBJ1-2; V: TRBV30; size: once; D: NA; CDR3: CAWSVWSAGYTF; DNA: TGTGCCTGGAGTGTATGGTCAGCTGGCTACACCTTC
J: TRBJ1-1; V: TRBV4-1; size: NA; D: TRBD1; CDR3: CASSKTRGPTEAFF; DNA: TGCGCCAGCAGCAAAACCAGGGGGCCCACTGAAGCTTTCTTT
J: TRBJ2-1; V: TRBV5-1; size: NA; D: NA; CDR3: CASSFEPTSNQFF; DNA: TGCGCCAGCAGCTTTGAGCCGACCAGCAATCAGTTCTTC
J: TRBJ2-1; V: TRBV19; size: once; D: TRBD2; CDR3: CASMTSGSSYNEQFF; DNA: TGTGCCAGTATGACTAGCGGGAGCTCCTACAATGAGCAGTTCTTC
J: TRBJ1-5; V: TRBV4-2; size: NA; D: NA; CDR3: CASSQDLYQPQHF; DNA: TGTGCCAGCAGCCAAGATTTGTATCAGCCCCAGCATTTT
J: TRBJ2-7; V: TRBV25-1; size: NA; D: NA; CDR3: CASSIGTGSYEQYF; DNA: TGTGCCAGCAGTATAGGGACGGGCTCCTACGAGCAGTACTTC
J: TRBJ2-3; V: TRBV3-1; size: NA; D: TRBD2; CDR3: CASSHGLAGDTDTQYF; DNA: TGTGCCAGCAGCCACGGACTAGCGGGGGACACAGATACGCAGTATTTT
J: TRBJ2-5; V: TRBV12-3/TRBV12-4; size: NA; D: TRBD2; CDR3: CASSSSGMQETQYF; DNA: TGTGCCAGCAGTTCGAGCGGGATGCAAGAGACCCAGTACTTC
J: TRBJ1-3; V: TRBV14; size: NA; D: NA; CDR3: CASSAGSGNTIYF; DNA: TGTGCCAGCAGTGCTGGATCTGGAAACACCATATATTTT
J: TRBJ2-7; V: TRBV19; size: NA; D: NA; CDR3: CASSIWGDEQYF; DNA: TGTGCCAGTAGTATATGGGGTGACGAGCAGTACTTC
J: TRBJ2-7; V: TRBV6-1; size: once; D: TRBD2; CDR3: CASSEGVLGGRPSGYEQYF; DNA: TGTGCCAGCAGTGAAGGGGTCCTGGGGGGGAGGCCCTCTGGATACGAGCAGTACTTC
J: TRBJ2-1; V: TRBV20-1; size: NA; D: TRBD2; CDR3: CSALGTTSYNEQFF; DNA: TGCAGTGCTTTAGGGACTACCTCCTACAATGAGCAGTTCTTC
J: TRBJ2-7; V: TRBV18; size: NA; D: NA; CDR3: CASSLWGRGLAEQYF; DNA: TGTGCCAGCTCACTCTGGGGCCGAGGGTTGGCCGAGCAGTACTTC
J: TRBJ2-7; V: TRBV13; size: once; D: TRBD1; CDR3: CASSSRVTGVYEQYF; DNA: TGTGCCAGCAGCTCCCGGGTGACAGGGGTCTACGAGCAGTACTTC
J: TRBJ2-5; V: TRBV18; size: NA; D: TRBD1; CDR3: CASSGTEDQETQYF; DNA: TGTGCCAGCTCAGGGACAGAAGACCAAGAGACCCAGTACTTC
J: TRBJ2-1; V: TRBV12-5; size: NA; D: NA; CDR3: CASGLETGEQFF; DNA: TGTGCTAGTGGTTTGGAAACAGGGGAGCAGTTCTTC
J: TRBJ2-1; V: TRBV9; size: NA; D: NA; CDR3: CASSVGEGAYNEQFF; DNA: TGTGCCAGCAGCGTAGGGGAGGGGGCCTACAATGAGCAGTTCTTC
J: TRBJ1-4; V: TRBV9; size: NA; D: NA; CDR3: CASSVGSGLEKLFF; DNA: TGTGCCAGCAGCGTAGGAAGTGGATTGGAAAAACTGTTTTTT
J: TRBJ2-7; V: TRBV3-1; size: NA; D: TRBD2; CDR3: CASSQAGTSIPYEQYF; DNA: TGTGCCAGCAGCCAAGCAGGGACTAGCATCCCCTACGAGCAGTACTTC
J: TRBJ2-7; V: TRBV3-1; size: NA; D: NA; CDR3: CASSQVPGSAYEQYF; DNA: TGTGCCAGCAGCCAAGTTCCAGGGAGCGCCTACGAGCAGTACTTC
J: TRBJ1-2; V: TRBV9; size: NA; D: NA; CDR3: CASSLGGKGYTF; DNA: TGTGCCAGCTCCCTAGGAGGGAAAGGCTACACCTTC
J: TRBJ2-5; V: TRBV9; size: NA; D: TRBD2; CDR3: CASSVEGGTGETQYF; DNA: TGTGCCAGCAGCGTAGAGGGAGGGACGGGGGAGACCCAGTACTTC
J: TRBJ1-2; V: TRBV27; size: NA; D: TRBD1; CDR3: CASSPVEDRGGYTF; DNA: TGTGCCAGCAGCCCCGTTGAGGACAGGGGTGGCTACACCTTC
J: TRBJ1-1; V: TRBV9; size: NA; D: NA; CDR3: CASSVTPETEAFF; DNA: TGTGCCAGCAGCGTAACCCCGGAGACTGAAGCTTTCTTT